The next 26 T cell receptor beta chains were all read from a single sample in a study of control samples from healthy donors and cancer patients. The repertoire was sequenced with immunoSEQ multiplex PCR; TCRdb's copy has only in-frame clones and lacks some. Of 400,000 to 450,000 clones listed, 80% to 95% are singletons. Sequencing was done on a sample of PBMCs. Source of these receptors: a man between 40 and 49 years old with head and neck cancer.

The chain recombines TRBV29-1 with TRBJ1-4; TRBD1 aligns across 8 bases. Germline V gives CDR1 SQVTM, CDR2 ANQGSEA. This CDR3 has 13 residues. Trimming took 7 bases from V and 8 from J; bases not matched to a gene: 9. The CDR3 loop is CSAWTGREEKLFF. The CDR3 region has the DNA TGCAGCGCCTGGACAGGGCGGGAAGAAAAACTGTTTTTT. Full variable domain (remainder filled in from reference TRBV29-1 and TRBJ1-4): SAVISQKPSRDICQRGTSLTIQCQVDSQVTMMFWYRQQPGQSLTLIATANQGSEATYESGFVIDKFPISRPNLTFSTLTVSNMSPEDSSIYLCSAWTGREEKLFFGSGTQLSVL.

The rearrangement uses TRBV6-5 and TRBJ1-6, with D tentatively TRBD1 (6 bases). Per the germline V gene, CDR1 is MNHEY and CDR2 is SVGAGI. V was clipped by 6 bases and J by 7 bases, with 16 bases between them. This CDR3 region has 15 residues. CDR3 sequence reads: CASSPGGGPNSPLHF. In DNA, the CDR3 is TGTGCCAGCAGCCCAGGCGGGGGGCCGAATTCACCCCTCCACTTT.

The rearrangement links TRBV9 to TRBJ1-5; D may be TRBD1 (5 bases). Germline V gene data show CDR1 as SGDLS and CDR2 as YYNGEE. The length of the CDR3 is 15 residues. The V end lost 4 bases, the J end lost 4 bases, and 15 bases lay between the germline ends. CDR3 coding DNA: TGTGCCAGCAGCCCTTCGCCAGGGATGAATCAGCCCCAGCATTTT. Amino acids: CASSPSPGMNQPQHF.

This chain links TRBV5-1 with TRBJ2-2, with 7 bases lining up with TRBD2. CDR1 and CDR2 (germline): SGHRS, YFSETQ. This CDR3 has 16 residues. With V trimmed by 4 bases and J by 4 bases, 10 bases remained unmatched. The DNA for the CDR3 is TGCGCCAGCAGCCTCAACGGACTAGTAGGCACCGGGGAGCTGTTTTTT. As protein: CASSLNGLVGTGELFF.

The J gene is TRBJ1-4, the V gene TRBV28, with D maybe TRBD1 (5 bases). V lost 5 bases, J lost 1 base, and 8 bases lay in between. The CDR3 consists of 14 residues. Germline-derived CDR1 and CDR2 are MDHEN and SYDVKM. The CDR3 coding sequence is TGTGCCAGCAGTAAGACAGAAACTAATGAAAAACTGTTTTTT. It is translated as CASSKTETNEKLFF.

The V call is TRBV18, the J call TRBJ2-7; TRBD2 might be the D (6 bases). Germline lookup yields CDR1 KGHSH and CDR2 LQKENI. The CDR3 length is 13 residues. Trimming took 3 bases from V and 3 from J, leaving 9 bases between them. The CDR3 DNA is TGTGCCAGCTCACCTGTGACTAGCTACGAGCAGTACTTC. It codes for CASSPVTSYEQYF.

The chain carries TRBV12-5 and TRBJ2-1; D gene uncertain. Germline CDR1 is LGHNT and CDR2 is FRNRAP. CDR3 length equals 12 residues. V was pared by 1 base and J by 7 bases, with 5 bases between. The DNA of the CDR3 is TGTGCTAGTGGTTTGGCCGTGAATGAGCAGTTCTTC. The encoded protein is CASGLAVNEQFF.

This rearrangement joins TRBV7-6 to TRBJ1-4; D ambiguous. Trimming took 5 bases from V and 8 from J, leaving 15 bases between them. The germline V gene encodes CDR1 SGHVS and CDR2 FNYEAQ. The CDR3 spans 14 residues. The chain's CDR3 is CASSATEVNEKLFF. The CDR3 DNA reads TGTGCCAGCAGCGCTACGGAGGTAAACGAAAAACTGTTTTTT.

The chain is built from TRBV5-1 and TRBJ1-5; TRBD1 is a possible D gene (5 bases). The V and J ends lost 4 bases and 2 bases respectively, with 10 bases between them. The CDR3 spans 14 residues. Germline V gene sequence: CDR1 SGHRS, CDR2 YFSETQ. The CDR3 DNA reads as TGCGCCAGCAGCCCCGGGGGGGGCAATCAGCCCCAGCATTTT. The encoded protein is CASSPGGGNQPQHF.

The chain carries TRBV2 and TRBJ1-5, with D perhaps TRBD1 (6 bases). There are 13 residues in the CDR3. Germline V CDR1 and CDR2: SNHLY, FYNNEI. V shed 6 bases and J shed 5 bases, with 11 bases lying between them. The CDR3 reads CASRLWTDQPQHF. The DNA of the CDR3 is TGTGCCAGCAGGCTGTGGACAGATCAGCCCCAGCATTTT.

The chain has TRBV18 and TRBJ2-7; 8 nucleotides match TRBD2. The CDR3 extends over 15 amino acids. CDR1 is KGHSH and CDR2 is LQKENI in the germline V gene. V trimming: 3 bases; J trimming: 5 bases; junction bases outside the gene matches: 9. For the CDR3, the DNA is TGTGCCAGCTCACCCTCGGGCGGGAGGTCCCACGAGCAGTACTTC. This translates into CASSPSGGRSHEQYF.

J is TRBJ1-5 and V is TRBV28, with 7 bases fitting TRBD1. V was clipped by 10 bases and J by 8 bases; unmatched bases: 14. CDR1 MDHEN and CDR2 SYDVKM come from the germline V gene. CDR3 length: 14 amino acids. In DNA, the CDR3 is TGTGCCACATGGGAGACAGGGAATAGTGAGCCCCAGCATTTT. This translates into CATWETGNSEPQHF.

This clone appeared once. The chain employs TRBV5-1 and TRBJ2-5, with a tentative D call TRBD2 (5 bases). The CDR3 runs to 13 residues. Germline V gene sequence: CDR1 SGHRS, CDR2 YFSETQ. The ends were cut back, 4 bases at V and 2 bases at J, with 9 bases in the middle. CDR3 loop: CASSPGVQETQYF. In DNA form, the CDR3 reads TGCGCCAGCAGCCCCGGGGTTCAAGAGACCCAGTACTTC.

About this clone: Other nucleotide sequences in the sample specify the same CDR3. The chain links TRBV9 to TRBJ2-5; the D call may be TRBD1 or TRBD2 (5 bases each). Per germline, CDR1 SGDLS and CDR2 YYNGEE. V dropped 0 bases and J dropped 5 bases, with 8 bases sitting between them. CDR3 size: 13 residues. CDR3: CASSVAGTETQYF. The CDR3 DNA sequence: TGTGCCAGCAGCGTAGCAGGGACGGAGACCCAGTACTTC.

The V call is TRBV9, the J call TRBJ2-5; D may correspond to TRBD1 or TRBD2 (6 bases each). The CDR3 is 15 residues long. Trimming removed 0 bases from V and 5 bases from J, with 14 bases in between. The germline V gene encodes CDR1 SGDLS and CDR2 YYNGEE. CDR3 residues: CASSVDRGARETQYF. CDR3 sequence (DNA): TGTGCCAGCAGCGTAGATAGGGGGGCCCGGGAGACCCAGTACTTC. The full variable domain, completed using reference TRBV9 and TRBJ2-5, is DSGVTQTPKHLITATGQRVTLRCSPRSGDLSVYWYQQSLDQGLQFLIQYYNGEERAKGNILERFSAQQFPDLHSELNLSSLELGDSALYFCASSVDRGARETQYFGPGTRLLVL.

The chain is built from TRBV13 and TRBJ1-5; 8 bases match TRBD1. Germline-derived CDR1 and CDR2 are PRHDT and FYEKMQ (reference sequence). The CDR3 sequence is 17 residues long. Germline trimming cut 3 bases from V and 5 bases from J; bases unmatched to any gene: 12. The CDR3 reads CASSLGTTGGEDQPQHF. CDR3 in DNA: TGTGCCAGCAGCTTGGGAACAACAGGGGGTGAGGATCAGCCCCAGCATTTT.

The chain recombines TRBV7-2 with TRBJ1-6; D is perhaps TRBD1 (5 bases). CDR1 and CDR2 (germline): SGHTA, FQGNSA. Trimming stripped 4 bases from V and 0 bases from J, with 7 bases between. CDR3 length: 15 residues. In DNA form, the CDR3 reads TGTGCCAGCAGCTCCAGGGTCTCCTATAATTCACCCCTCCACTTT. This encodes CASSSRVSYNSPLHF.

The chain combines TRBV9 with TRBJ2-7; 9 bases are a match to TRBD1. CDR3 length: 14 amino acids. V gave up 4 bases and J gave up 5 bases; unmatched junction bases: 7. Germline lookup yields CDR1 SGDLS and CDR2 YYNGEE. The CDR3 here is CASSFGQGRDEQYF. The CDR3 DNA reads TGTGCCAGCAGCTTCGGACAGGGGAGAGACGAGCAGTACTTC.

The chain links TRBV4-3 to TRBJ2-7; TRBD2 agrees at 12 bases. V lost 1 base to trimming and J lost 0 bases; unmatched junction nucleotides: 7. The CDR3 runs 18 residues. CDR1 and CDR2 (germline): LGHNA, YSLEER. The CDR3 bases are TGCGCCAGCAGCCAAGGCGCTAGCGGGAGGGGATTCTCCTACGAGCAGTACTTC. This sequence encodes CASSQGASGRGFSYEQYF.

The chain joins TRBV5-1 to TRBJ1-1, with D possibly being TRBD1 (5 bases). Trimming removed 0 bases at V and 1 base at J, with 10 bases between. CDR3 length equals 15 residues. Germline CDR1 and CDR2: SGHRS and YFSETQ. The DNA for the CDR3 is TGCGCCAGCAGCTTGGGTGGACACGCGAACACTGAAGCTTTCTTT. It codes for CASSLGGHANTEAFF. Full variable domain (missing parts from reference TRBV5-1 and TRBJ1-1): KAGVTQTPRYLIKTRGQQVTLSCSPISGHRSVSWYQQTPGQGLQFLFEYFSETQRNKGNFPGRFSGRQFSNSRSEMNVSTLELGDSALYLCASSLGGHANTEAFFGQGTRLTVV.

A few counts support this clone. The rearrangement uses TRBV12-3 or TRBV12-4 and TRBJ1-2, with unresolved D. CDR3 length: 13 residues. Between the trimmed V and J ends, which lost 3 bases and 8 bases, there was a span of 13 bases. CDR3 in amino acids: CASSFRTRTGYTF. The DNA of the CDR3 is TGTGCCAGCAGTTTTCGGACCCGCACGGGCTACACCTTC.

V is TRBV18 and J is TRBJ1-1, with no clear D. Germline CDR1 and CDR2: KGHSH and LQKENI. Trimming removed 3 bases at V and 3 bases at J, with 11 bases between. The CDR3 extends over 14 amino acids. The CDR3 loop is CASSPLLGDTEAFF. In DNA, the CDR3 is TGTGCCAGCTCACCGTTACTCGGGGACACTGAAGCTTTCTTT.

For this clone: The sample carries other DNA sequences with the same CDR3. V usage is TRBV7-9 and J usage is TRBJ2-7; D is ambiguous. Trimming removed 5 bases at V and 1 base at J, with 6 bases between. The V gene's germline CDR1 is SEHNR and CDR2 FQNEAQ (reference sequence). CDR3 size: 12 residues. This CDR3 reads CASSPFSYEQYF. CDR3 in DNA: TGTGCCAGCAGCCCCTTTTCCTACGAGCAGTACTTC.

This rearrangement joins TRBV6-6 to TRBJ1-5, with D unclear. V was cut by 8 bases and J by 6 bases, with 14 bases left in between. Germline CDR1 and CDR2: MNHNY and SVGAGI (reference sequence). The CDR3 has 13 amino acids. The CDR3 sequence is CASRLIDGQPQHF. The CDR3 region has the DNA TGTGCCAGCCGCCTAATAGATGGTCAGCCCCAGCATTTT.

The chain employs TRBV28 and TRBJ1-2; 9 bases map to TRBD1. CDR1 and CDR2 from the germline V gene are MDHEN and SYDVKM. Germline trimming cut 8 bases from V and 5 bases from J; bases unmatched to any gene: 6. The CDR3 length is 13 residues. The CDR3: CASQNRGRYGYTF. CDR3 sequence (DNA): TGTGCCAGCCAAAACAGGGGGCGGTATGGCTACACCTTC.

J is TRBJ1-1 and V is TRBV6-6; D gene unclear. This CDR3 has 15 amino acids. V shed 0 bases and J shed 1 base, with 9 bases lying between them. Per germline, CDR1 MNHNY and CDR2 SVGAGI (reference sequence). The DNA for the CDR3 is TGTGCCAGCAGTTACTCCCCCCAGACGAACACTGAAGCTTTCTTT. This codes for CASSYSPQTNTEAFF.